The clone carrying this TCR beta chain was seen many times. The record originates from a study of identical twins. TCRdb called the 5' RACE reads again in MiXCR, with one record for every CDR3 protein. This repertoire shows 500,000 to 650,000 distinct CDR3 sequences, 7.1% found once; its top ten account for roughly 1.5%. This CDR3 contains 13 residues. CDR1 and CDR2 (germline): SQVTM, ANQGSEA. The V and J ends lost 6 bases and 8 bases respectively, with 19 bases between them. This sample also appeared in a second study, on yellow fever vaccine responses in identical twins.

The TCR sequence derives from a woman under 30 in good health. The chain combines TRBV29-1 with TRBJ1-1, with unresolved D. The source material was PBMCs. CDR3 protein: CSVVTPDRWEAFF. The CDR3 DNA sequence: TGCAGCGTCGTTACACCCGACCGTTGGGAAGCTTTCTTT.